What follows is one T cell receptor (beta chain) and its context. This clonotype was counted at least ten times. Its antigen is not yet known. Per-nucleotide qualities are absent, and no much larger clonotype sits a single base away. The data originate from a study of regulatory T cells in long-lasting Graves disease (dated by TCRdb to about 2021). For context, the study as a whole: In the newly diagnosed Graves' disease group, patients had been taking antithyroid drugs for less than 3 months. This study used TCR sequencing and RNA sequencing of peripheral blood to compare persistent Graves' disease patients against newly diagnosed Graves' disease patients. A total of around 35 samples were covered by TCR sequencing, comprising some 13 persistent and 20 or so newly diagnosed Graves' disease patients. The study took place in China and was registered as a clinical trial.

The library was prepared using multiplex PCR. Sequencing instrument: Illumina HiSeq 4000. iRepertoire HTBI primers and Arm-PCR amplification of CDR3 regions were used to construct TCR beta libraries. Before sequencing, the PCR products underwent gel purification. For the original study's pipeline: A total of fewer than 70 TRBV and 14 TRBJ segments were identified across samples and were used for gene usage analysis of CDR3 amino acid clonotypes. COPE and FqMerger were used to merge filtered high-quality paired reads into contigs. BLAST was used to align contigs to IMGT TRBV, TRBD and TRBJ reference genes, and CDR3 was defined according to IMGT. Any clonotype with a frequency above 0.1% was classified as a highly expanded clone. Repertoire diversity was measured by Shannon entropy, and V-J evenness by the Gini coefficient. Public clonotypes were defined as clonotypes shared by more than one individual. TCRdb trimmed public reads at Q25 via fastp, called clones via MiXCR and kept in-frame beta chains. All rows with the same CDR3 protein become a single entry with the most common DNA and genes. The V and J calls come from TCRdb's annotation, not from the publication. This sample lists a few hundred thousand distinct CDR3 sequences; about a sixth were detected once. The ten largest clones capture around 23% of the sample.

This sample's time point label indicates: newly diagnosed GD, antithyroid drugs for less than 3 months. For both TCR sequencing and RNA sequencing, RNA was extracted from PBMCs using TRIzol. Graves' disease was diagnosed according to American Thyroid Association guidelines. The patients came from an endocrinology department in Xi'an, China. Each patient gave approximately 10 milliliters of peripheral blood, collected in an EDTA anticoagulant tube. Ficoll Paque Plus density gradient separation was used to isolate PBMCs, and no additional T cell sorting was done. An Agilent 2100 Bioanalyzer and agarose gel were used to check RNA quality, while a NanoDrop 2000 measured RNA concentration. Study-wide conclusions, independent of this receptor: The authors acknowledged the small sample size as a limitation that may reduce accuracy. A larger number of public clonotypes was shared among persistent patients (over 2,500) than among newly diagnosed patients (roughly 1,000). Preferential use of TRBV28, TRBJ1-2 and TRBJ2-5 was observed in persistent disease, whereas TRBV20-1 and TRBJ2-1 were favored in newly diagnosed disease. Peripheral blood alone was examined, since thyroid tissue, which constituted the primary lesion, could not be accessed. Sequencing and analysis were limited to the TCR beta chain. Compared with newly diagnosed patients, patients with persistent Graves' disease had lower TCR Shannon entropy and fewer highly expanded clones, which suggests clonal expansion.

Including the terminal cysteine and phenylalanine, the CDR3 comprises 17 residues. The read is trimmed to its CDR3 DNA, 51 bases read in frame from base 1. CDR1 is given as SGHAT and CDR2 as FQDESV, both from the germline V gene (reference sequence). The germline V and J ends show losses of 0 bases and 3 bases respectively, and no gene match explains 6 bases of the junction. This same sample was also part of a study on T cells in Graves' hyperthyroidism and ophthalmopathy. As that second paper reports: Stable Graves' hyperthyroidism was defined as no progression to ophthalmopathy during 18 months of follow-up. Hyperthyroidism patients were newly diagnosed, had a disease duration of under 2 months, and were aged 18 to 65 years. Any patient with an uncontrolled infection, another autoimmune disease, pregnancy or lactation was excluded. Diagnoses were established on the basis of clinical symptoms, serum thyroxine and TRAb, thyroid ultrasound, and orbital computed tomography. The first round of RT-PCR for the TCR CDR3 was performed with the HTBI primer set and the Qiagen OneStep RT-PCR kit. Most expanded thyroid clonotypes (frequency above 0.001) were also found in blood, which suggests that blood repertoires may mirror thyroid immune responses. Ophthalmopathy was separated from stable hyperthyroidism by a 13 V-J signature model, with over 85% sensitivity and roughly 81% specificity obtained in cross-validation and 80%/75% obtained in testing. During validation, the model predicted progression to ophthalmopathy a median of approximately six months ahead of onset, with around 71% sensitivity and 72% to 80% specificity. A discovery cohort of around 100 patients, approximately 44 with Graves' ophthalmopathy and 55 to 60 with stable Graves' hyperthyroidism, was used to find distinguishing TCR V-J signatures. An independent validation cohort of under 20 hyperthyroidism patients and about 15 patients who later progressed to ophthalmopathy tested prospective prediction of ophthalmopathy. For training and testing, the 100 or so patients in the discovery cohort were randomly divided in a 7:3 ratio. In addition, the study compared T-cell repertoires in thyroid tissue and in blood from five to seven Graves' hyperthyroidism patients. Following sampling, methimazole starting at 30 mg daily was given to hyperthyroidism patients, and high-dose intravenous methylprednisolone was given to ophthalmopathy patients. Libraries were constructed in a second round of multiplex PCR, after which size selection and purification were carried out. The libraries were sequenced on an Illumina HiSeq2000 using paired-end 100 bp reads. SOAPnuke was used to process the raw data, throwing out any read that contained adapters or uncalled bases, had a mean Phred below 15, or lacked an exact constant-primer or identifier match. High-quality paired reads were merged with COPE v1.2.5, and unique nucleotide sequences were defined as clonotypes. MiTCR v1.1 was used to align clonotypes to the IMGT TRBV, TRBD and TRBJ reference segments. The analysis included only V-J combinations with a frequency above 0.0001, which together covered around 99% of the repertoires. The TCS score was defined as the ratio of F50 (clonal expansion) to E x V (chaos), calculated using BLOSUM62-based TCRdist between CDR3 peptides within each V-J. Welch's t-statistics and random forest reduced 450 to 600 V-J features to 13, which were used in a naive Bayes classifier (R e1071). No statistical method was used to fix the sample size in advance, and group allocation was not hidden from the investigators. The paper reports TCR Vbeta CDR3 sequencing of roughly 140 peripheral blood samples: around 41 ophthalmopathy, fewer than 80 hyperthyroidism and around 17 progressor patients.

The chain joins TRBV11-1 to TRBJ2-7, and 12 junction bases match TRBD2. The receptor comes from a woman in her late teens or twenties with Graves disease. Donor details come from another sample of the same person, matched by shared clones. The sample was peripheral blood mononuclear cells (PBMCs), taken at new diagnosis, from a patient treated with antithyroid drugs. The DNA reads TGTGCCAGCAGCTTAGCAAAACGACTAGCGGGAGTCTACGAGCAGTACTTC. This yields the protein CASSLAKRLAGVYEQYF. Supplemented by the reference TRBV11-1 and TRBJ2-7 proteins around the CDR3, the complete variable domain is EAEVAQSPRYKITEKSQAVAFWCDPISGHATLYWYRQILGQGPELLVQFQDESVVDDSQLPKDRFSAERLKGVDSTLKIQPAELGDSAMYLCASSLAKRLAGVYEQYFGPGTRLTVT.